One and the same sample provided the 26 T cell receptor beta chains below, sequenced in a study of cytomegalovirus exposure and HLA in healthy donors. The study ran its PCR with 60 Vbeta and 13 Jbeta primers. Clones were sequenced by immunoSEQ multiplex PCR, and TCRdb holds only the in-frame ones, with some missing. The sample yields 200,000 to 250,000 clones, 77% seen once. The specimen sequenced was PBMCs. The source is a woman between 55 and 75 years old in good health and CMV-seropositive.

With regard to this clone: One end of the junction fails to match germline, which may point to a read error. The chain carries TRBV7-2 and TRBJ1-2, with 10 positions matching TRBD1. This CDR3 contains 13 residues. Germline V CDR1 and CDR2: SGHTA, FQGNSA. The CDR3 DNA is TGTGCCAGCAGCTTTACCGGGACAGGGGCTATCTCCTTC. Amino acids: CASSFTGTGAISF.

CDR3 in DNA: TGTGCCAGCAGAAGGACAGGGAAATTTTTCTATGGCTACACCTTC. This codes for CASRRTGKFFYGYTF. The genes are TRBV6-5 and TRBJ1-2; the match to TRBD1 covers 8 bases. The CDR3 runs 15 residues. J lost 4 bases, V lost 6 bases, and 10 bases had no gene match. CDR1 is MNHEY and CDR2 is SVGAGI in the germline V gene.

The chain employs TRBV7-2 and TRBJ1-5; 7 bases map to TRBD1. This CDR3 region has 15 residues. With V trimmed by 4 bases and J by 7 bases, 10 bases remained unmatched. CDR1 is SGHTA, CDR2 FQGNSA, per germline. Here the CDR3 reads CASSSRQGQRQPQHF. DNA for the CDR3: TGTGCCAGCAGCTCCAGACAGGGTCAAAGGCAGCCCCAGCATTTT.

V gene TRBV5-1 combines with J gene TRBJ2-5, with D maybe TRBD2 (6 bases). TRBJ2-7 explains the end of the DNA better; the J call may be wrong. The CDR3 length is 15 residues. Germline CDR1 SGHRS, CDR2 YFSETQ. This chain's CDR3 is CASSPGGSGGYEQYF. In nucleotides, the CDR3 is TGCGCCAGCAGCCCCGGGGGTAGCGGAGGCTACGAGCAGTACTTC.

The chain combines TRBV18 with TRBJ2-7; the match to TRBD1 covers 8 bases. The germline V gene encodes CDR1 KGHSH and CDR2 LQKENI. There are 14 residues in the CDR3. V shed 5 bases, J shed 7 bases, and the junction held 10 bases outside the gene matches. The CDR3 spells CASSARTGNGEQYF. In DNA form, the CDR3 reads TGTGCCAGCTCAGCCCGGACAGGGAACGGAGAGCAGTACTTC.

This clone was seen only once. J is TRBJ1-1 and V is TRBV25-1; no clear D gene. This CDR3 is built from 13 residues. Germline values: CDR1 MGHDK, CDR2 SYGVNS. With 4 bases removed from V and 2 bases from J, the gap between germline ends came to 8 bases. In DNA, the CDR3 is TGTGCCAGCAGTGCGGGGTTCAACACTGAAGCTTTCTTT. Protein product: CASSAGFNTEAFF.

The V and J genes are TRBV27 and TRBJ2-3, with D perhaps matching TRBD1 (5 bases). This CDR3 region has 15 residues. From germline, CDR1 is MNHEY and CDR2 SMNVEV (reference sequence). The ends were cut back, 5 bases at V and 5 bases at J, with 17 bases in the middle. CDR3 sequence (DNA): TGTGCCAGCAGTACCCCTTGGCAGGGAAAAGATACGCAGTATTTT. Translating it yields CASSTPWQGKDTQYF.

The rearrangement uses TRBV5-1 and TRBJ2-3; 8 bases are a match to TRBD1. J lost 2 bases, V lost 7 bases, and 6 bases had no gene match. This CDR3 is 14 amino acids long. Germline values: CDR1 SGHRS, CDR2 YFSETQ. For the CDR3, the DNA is TGCGCCAGCGGCAACAGGGGGAACACAGATACGCAGTATTTT. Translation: CASGNRGNTDTQYF.

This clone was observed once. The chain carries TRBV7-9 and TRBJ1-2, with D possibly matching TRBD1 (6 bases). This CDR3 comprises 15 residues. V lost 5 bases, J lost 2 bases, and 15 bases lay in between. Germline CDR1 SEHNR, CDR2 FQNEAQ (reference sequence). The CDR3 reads CASSQGTHSNYGYTF. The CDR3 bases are TGTGCCAGCAGCCAGGGGACGCATTCGAACTATGGCTACACCTTC.

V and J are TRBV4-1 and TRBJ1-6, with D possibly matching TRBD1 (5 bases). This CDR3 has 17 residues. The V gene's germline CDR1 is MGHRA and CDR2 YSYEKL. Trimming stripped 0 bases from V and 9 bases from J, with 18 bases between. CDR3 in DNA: TGCGCCAGCAGCCAAGATCAGTTTCAAGGCAGGGTTTCACCCCTCCACTTT. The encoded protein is CASSQDQFQGRVSPLHF.

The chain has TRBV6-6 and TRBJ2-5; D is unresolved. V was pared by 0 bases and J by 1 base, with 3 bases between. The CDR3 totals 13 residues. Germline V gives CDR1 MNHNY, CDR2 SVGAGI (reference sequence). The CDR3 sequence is CASSYSAQETQYF. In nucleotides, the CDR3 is TGTGCCAGCAGTTACTCGGCCCAAGAGACCCAGTACTTC.

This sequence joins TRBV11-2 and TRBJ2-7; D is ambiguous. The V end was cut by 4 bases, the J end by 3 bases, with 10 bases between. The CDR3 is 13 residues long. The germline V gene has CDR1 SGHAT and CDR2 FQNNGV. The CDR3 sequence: CASSYASGYEQYF. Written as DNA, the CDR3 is TGTGCCAGCAGCTACGCTTCAGGCTACGAGCAGTACTTC.

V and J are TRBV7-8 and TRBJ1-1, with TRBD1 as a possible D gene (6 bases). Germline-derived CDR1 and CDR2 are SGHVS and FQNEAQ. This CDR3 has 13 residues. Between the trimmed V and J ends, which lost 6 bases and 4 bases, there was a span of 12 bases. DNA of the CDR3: TGTGCCAGCAGTCAGGGGCACGGCACTGAAGCTTTCTTT. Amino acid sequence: CASSQGHGTEAFF.

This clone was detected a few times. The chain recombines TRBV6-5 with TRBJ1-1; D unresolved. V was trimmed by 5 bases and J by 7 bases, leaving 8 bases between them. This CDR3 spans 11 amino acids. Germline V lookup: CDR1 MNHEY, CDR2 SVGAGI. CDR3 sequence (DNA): TGTGCCAGCAGTCCCCCCCGTGAAGCTTTCTTT. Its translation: CASSPPREAFF.

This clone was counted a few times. CDR3 protein: CSVEWAGTNTEAFF. The CDR3 coding sequence is TGCAGCGTTGAGTGGGCAGGCACAAACACTGAAGCTTTCTTT. This chain uses TRBV29-1 with TRBJ1-1; D is uncertain. The CDR3 spans 14 residues. Germline CDR1 reads SQVTM; CDR2 reads ANQGSEA. V lost 3 bases to trimming and J lost 2 bases, with 13 bases between them.

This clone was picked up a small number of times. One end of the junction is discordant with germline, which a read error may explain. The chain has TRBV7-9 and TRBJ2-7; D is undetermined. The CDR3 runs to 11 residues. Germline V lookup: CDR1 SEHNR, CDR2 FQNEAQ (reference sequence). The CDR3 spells CSSSPNYEQYF. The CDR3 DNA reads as TGTTCCAGCAGCCCAAACTACGAGCAGTACTTC.

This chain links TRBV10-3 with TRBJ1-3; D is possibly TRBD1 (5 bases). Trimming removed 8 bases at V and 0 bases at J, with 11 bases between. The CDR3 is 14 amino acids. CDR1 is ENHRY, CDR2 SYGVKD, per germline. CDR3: CAIRPGLSGNTIYF. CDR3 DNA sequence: TGTGCCATCCGCCCGGGACTCTCTGGAAACACCATATATTTT.

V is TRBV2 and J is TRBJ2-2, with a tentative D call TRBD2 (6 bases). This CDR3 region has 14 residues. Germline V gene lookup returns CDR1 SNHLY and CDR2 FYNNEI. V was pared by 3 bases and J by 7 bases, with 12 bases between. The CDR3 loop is CASSEGQGGGELFF. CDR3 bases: TGTGCCAGCAGTGAGGGGCAGGGAGGCGGGGAGCTGTTTTTT.

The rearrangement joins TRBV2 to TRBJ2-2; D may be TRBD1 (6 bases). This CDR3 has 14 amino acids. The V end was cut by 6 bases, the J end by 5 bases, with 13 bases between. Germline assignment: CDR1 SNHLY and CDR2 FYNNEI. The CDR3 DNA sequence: TGTGCCAGCAGGAACCAGGGGATAACCGGGGAGCTGTTTTTT. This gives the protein CASRNQGITGELFF.

The CDR3 DNA is TGTGCCTGGAGTGTCGGAGGGAAGGGAAACACCATATATTTT. It yields the protein CAWSVGGKGNTIYF. This chain uses TRBV30 with TRBJ1-3, with D unresolved. Per the germline V gene, CDR1 is GTSNPN and CDR2 is SVGIG (reference sequence). V shed 0 bases and J shed 4 bases, with 10 bases lying between them. The length of the CDR3 is 14 residues. Drawing the rest from reference TRBV30 and TRBJ1-3, the complete variable domain is SQTIHQWPATLVQPVGSPLSLECTVEGTSNPNLYWYRQAAGRGLQLLFYSVGIGQISSEVPQNLSASRPQDRQFILSSKKLLLSDSGFYLCAWSVGGKGNTIYFGEGSWLTVV.

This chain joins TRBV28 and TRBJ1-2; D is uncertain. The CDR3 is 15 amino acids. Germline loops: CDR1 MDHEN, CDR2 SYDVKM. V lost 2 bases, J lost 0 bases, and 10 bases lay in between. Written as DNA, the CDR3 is TGTGCCAGCAGTTTACCCCTTACTTCTAACTATGGCTACACCTTC. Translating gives CASSLPLTSNYGYTF.

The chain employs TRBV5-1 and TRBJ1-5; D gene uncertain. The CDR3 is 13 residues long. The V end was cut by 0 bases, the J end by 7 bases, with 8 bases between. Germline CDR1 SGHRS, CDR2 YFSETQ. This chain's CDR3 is CASSLGGWQPQHF. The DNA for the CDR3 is TGCGCCAGCAGCTTGGGCGGGTGGCAGCCCCAGCATTTT.

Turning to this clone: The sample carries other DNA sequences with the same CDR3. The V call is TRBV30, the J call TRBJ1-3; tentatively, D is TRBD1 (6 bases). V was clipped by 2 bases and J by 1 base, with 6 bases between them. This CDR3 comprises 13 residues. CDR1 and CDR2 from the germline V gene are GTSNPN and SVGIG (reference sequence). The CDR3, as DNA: TGTGCCTGGAGTAGGGGGTCTGGAAACACCATATATTTT. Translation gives CAWSRGSGNTIYF.

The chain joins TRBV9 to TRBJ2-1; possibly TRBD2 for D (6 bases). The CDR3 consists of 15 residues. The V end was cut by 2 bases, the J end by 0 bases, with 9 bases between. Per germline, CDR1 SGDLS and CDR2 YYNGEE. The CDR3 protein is CASSVEGTSYNEQFF. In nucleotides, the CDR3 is TGTGCCAGCAGCGTGGAGGGAACCTCCTACAATGAGCAGTTCTTC.

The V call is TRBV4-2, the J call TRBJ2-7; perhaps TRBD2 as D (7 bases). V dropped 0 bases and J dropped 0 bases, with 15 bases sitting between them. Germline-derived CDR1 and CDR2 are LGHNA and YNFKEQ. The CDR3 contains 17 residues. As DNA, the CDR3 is TGTGCCAGCAGCCAAGAGGTGGGGAGGGGGAGCTCCTACGAGCAGTACTTC. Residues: CASSQEVGRGSSYEQYF.

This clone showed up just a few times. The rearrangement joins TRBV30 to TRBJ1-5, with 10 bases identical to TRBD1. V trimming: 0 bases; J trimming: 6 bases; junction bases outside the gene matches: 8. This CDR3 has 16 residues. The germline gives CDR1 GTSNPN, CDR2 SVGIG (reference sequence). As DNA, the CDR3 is TGTGCCTGGAGTGTACAGGGACAGGGGATTGTTCAGCCCCAGCATTTT. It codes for CAWSVQGQGIVQPQHF. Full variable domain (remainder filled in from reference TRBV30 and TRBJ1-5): SQTIHQWPATLVQPVGSPLSLECTVEGTSNPNLYWYRQAAGRGLQLLFYSVGIGQISSEVPQNLSASRPQDRQFILSSKKLLLSDSGFYLCAWSVQGQGIVQPQHFGDGTRLSIL.